This record looks at one T cell receptor (beta chain) sequence and its context. The authors' processing: Amplified reference gene primers provided the basis for estimating nucleated cell counts. Repertoires were generated with immunoSEQ multiplex PCR, while TCRdb's copy carries only in-frame clones and drops some. V, J and clone size were drawn from that table, and D and trimming were deduced from the DNA. The sample carries some 130,000 clones, 70% to 85% recorded once. CDR1 and CDR2 from the germline V gene are SGDLS and YYNGEE. The CDR3 runs 16 residues. Trimming left V 0 bases short and J 1 base short, with 13 bases between. This sample was taken from a study of blood T cell repertoires in COVID-19. Study at large: Acute-phase and convalescent COVID-19 samples originated in the United States, Italy and Spain. Sample material is recorded as cDNA or gDNA derived from T cells, B-cell-depleted T cells, or PBMCs.

Sequencing input: peripheral blood. The sequence came from a man aged 60-69 years who had recovered from COVID-19. This rearrangement joins TRBV9 to TRBJ1-1; the D gene is possibly TRBD1 (5 bases). The CDR3 nucleotides read TGTGCCAGCAGCGTAGGTTGGGCGGGACGGAACACTGAAGCTTTCTTT. Its translation: CASSVGWAGRNTEAFF. Together with reference TRBV9 and TRBJ1-1, the CDR3 gives the full variable domain: DSGVTQTPKHLITATGQRVTLRCSPRSGDLSVYWYQQSLDQGLQFLIQYYNGEERAKGNILERFSAQQFPDLHSELNLSSLELGDSALYFCASSVGWAGRNTEAFFGQGTRLTVV.